A single sample gave rise to the 2 T cell receptor beta chains below, sequenced in a study of T cell clonotyping in hematopoietic cell transplantation. Clones were sequenced by immunoSEQ multiplex PCR, and TCRdb holds only the in-frame ones, with some missing. The repertoire includes about 4,400 clones, about two thirds of them detected once, and 8% to 9.5% sits in the top ten. The starting material was PBMCs, obtained 100 days after allogeneic stem cell transplant. These receptors all come from a male patient aged 60 to 75 who had an allogeneic stem cell transplant, so the T cells may come from the graft donor. Some clones in this sample may be carry-over from other donors' samples.

The gene calls are TRBV13 and TRBJ1-2; 9 bases fit TRBD1. Germline V gene data show CDR1 as PRHDT and CDR2 as FYEKMQ (reference sequence). J was trimmed by 8 bases and V by 5 bases; bases with no gene match: 12. The CDR3 has 15 residues. Here the CDR3 DNA reads TGTGCCAGCAGCGAACGGGACAGGGCGATGGCGGGCTACACCTTC. This gives the protein CASSERDRAMAGYTF. Together with reference TRBV13 and TRBJ1-2, the CDR3 gives the full variable domain: AAGVIQSPRHLIKEKRETATLKCYPIPRHDTVYWYQQGPGQDPQFLISFYEKMQSDKGSIPDRFSAQQFSDYHSELNMSSLELGDSALYFCASSERDRAMAGYTFGSGTRLTVV.

This clone was detected a few times. This chain uses TRBV6-4 with TRBJ1-1, with D uncertain. The CDR3 contains 14 residues. From germline, CDR1 is MRHNA and CDR2 SNTAGT. V lost 4 bases and J 2 bases, leaving 11 bases between the germline ends. This chain's CDR3 is CASSVSPGNTEAFF. CDR3 in DNA: TGTGCCAGCAGTGTTAGTCCAGGAAACACTGAAGCTTTCTTT.